This T cell receptor (beta chain) was sequenced in a study of Graves' ophthalmopathy and Graves' hyperthyroidism. Study findings and constraints: Most expanded thyroid clonotypes above 0.001 frequency also appeared in blood.

Amplification of TCR beta CDR3 regions used RNA transcripts. First-round RT-PCR employed HTBI primers, with a second-round multiplex PCR after it. TCRdb fed the multiplex PCR reads into MiXCR, producing one record per CDR3 protein. Here the sample spans around 1,000,000 distinct CDR3 sequences, 35% to 40% being singletons. The germline V gene has CDR1 MNHEY and CDR2 SVGAGI. The CDR3 extends over 15 amino acids. Trimming cost V 6 bases and J 1 base, with 16 bases left between them. Hyperthyroidism patients, aged 18 to 65, were newly diagnosed, under 2 months' duration. Concerning this clonotype itself: The antigen is unknown.

The genes are TRBV6-5 and TRBJ2-7, with D maybe TRBD1 (6 bases). The receptor was derived from an adult man with Graves' hyperthyroidism. The specimen sequenced was peripheral blood or thyroid tissue (not recorded which). CDR3 sequence: CASSQFGTLSYEQYF. In DNA form, the CDR3 reads TGTGCCAGCAGCCAATTCGGGACACTTTCCTACGAGCAGTACTTC.